These 10 T cell receptor beta chains were all obtained from the same sample, sequenced in a study of blood T cell repertoires in COVID-19 (dated by TCRdb to about 2020). The library was generated by the immunoSEQ multiplex PCR assay. As stored in TCRdb, this immuneACCESS dataset retains in-frame rearrangements with V and J assigned. A fraction of the clones does not appear; measured against another copy, unresolved V genes explain less than half of the discrepancy, and the remainder lacks a known reason. Within this sample are about 89,000 clones, with about 91% of them counted one time only. The ten biggest clones cover approximately 2.2% of the sample. Sequencing was performed on peripheral blood. These receptors all stem from a human donor with active COVID-19. The donor label of this sample is uncertain.

The chain joins TRBV19 to TRBJ2-1; TRBD2 matches 7 bases. V dropped 5 bases and J dropped 4; count of bases not matched to a gene: 14. The CDR3 runs to 17 residues. Germline CDR1 and CDR2: LNHDA and SQIVND (reference sequence). This CDR3 is CASSPYSSGGRYNEQFF. The CDR3 nucleotides read TGTGCCAGTAGTCCGTACTCCTCGGGGGGACGATACAATGAGCAGTTCTTC. The full variable domain, in which reference TRBV19 and TRBJ2-1 provide the parts outside the CDR3, is DGGITQSPKYLFRKEGQNVTLSCEQNLNHDAMYWYRQDPGQGLRLIYYSQIVNDFQKGDIAEGYSVSREKKESFPLTVTSAQKNPTAFYLCASSPYSSGGRYNEQFFGPGTRLTVL.

This clone was counted a single time. This sequence joins TRBV18 and TRBJ1-1; D is ambiguous. With 8 bases removed from V and 6 bases from J, the gap between germline ends came to 19 bases. Germline CDR1 reads KGHSH; CDR2 reads LQKENI. This CDR3 spans 14 amino acids. The CDR3 region has the DNA TGTGCCAGCCGCTGGGAGGTGGGTCCGGCTGAAGCTTTCTTT. Protein: CASRWEVGPAEAFF.

The chain joins TRBV4-1 to TRBJ1-1; D call uncertain. This CDR3 has 15 amino acids. V dropped 1 base and J dropped 1 base, with 10 bases sitting between them. CDR1 is MGHRA and CDR2 is YSYEKL in the germline V gene. As DNA, the CDR3 is TGCGCCAGCAGCCAAGCGGGGTCGGGGAACACTGAAGCTTTCTTT. Residues: CASSQAGSGNTEAFF.

The J gene is TRBJ2-5, the V gene TRBV14; 9 nucleotides line up with TRBD1. CDR3 length: 17 amino acids. With 4 bases clipped from V and 4 bases from J, the junction kept 13 bases outside the gene matches. Germline loops: CDR1 SGHDN, CDR2 FVKESK. CDR3 DNA: TGTGCCAGCAGCCCAAGGACAGGGGAGGTCTGGGGAGAGACCCAGTACTTC. The encoded protein is CASSPRTGEVWGETQYF.

This rearrangement joins TRBV5-4 to TRBJ1-1; possible D gene TRBD1, 6 bases. Germline V lookup: CDR1 SGHNT, CDR2 YYREEE (reference sequence). Trimming left V 4 bases short and J 2 bases short, with 15 bases between. CDR3 length: 15 residues. The CDR3 here is CASSLQSGENTEAFF. CDR3 nucleotides: TGTGCCAGCAGCCTCCAATCAGGGGAAAACACTGAAGCTTTCTTT.

Written as DNA, the CDR3 is TGTGCCAGCAGTTACGGCCCCAGGTCCAACTATGGCTACACCTTC. It specifies CASSYGPRSNYGYTF. V gene TRBV6-5 combines with J gene TRBJ1-2; D gene unclear. Looked up from germline, CDR1 is MNHEY and CDR2 is SVGAGI. This CDR3 comprises 15 residues. V shed 2 bases and J shed 2 bases, with 12 bases lying between them.

The genes are TRBV3-1 (or the pseudogene TRBV3-2) and TRBJ2-7, with no clear D. The CDR3 spans 13 residues. Trimming took off 4 bases at V and 4 bases at J, with 11 bases between the two ends. Germline-derived CDR1 and CDR2 are LGHDT and YNNKEL (reference sequence). CDR3 region: CASSRQEPYEQYF. For the CDR3, the DNA is TGTGCCAGCAGCCGCCAGGAACCATACGAGCAGTACTTC.

This clone has only one observation. The chain has TRBV7-3 and TRBJ1-3; D not resolved. Germline values: CDR1 SGHTA, CDR2 FQGTGA. The V gene lost 3 bases and the J gene lost 2 bases, with 14 bases spanning the gap. This CDR3 has 16 residues. The CDR3: CASSLGAPETGNTIYF. The CDR3 DNA reads TGTGCCAGCAGCTTGGGTGCGCCGGAGACTGGAAACACCATATATTTT.

V and J are TRBV24-1 and TRBJ2-3; TRBD2 might be the D (7 bases). The CDR3 is 14 residues long. Germline lookup yields CDR1 KGHDR and CDR2 SFDVKD. With 5 bases removed from V and 6 bases from J, the gap between germline ends came to 14 bases. This chain's CDR3 is CATSGGGEADTQYF. The CDR3, as DNA: TGTGCCACCAGTGGGGGGGGCGAGGCGGATACGCAGTATTTT.

The CDR3 sequence is CASSSSGGNQPQHF. In DNA form, the CDR3 reads TGCGCCAGCAGCTCTTCAGGGGGCAATCAGCCCCAGCATTTT. V gene TRBV5-1 combines with J gene TRBJ1-5; D is perhaps TRBD1 (6 bases). The CDR3 loop spans 14 amino acids. Trimming stripped 3 bases from V and 2 bases from J, with 9 bases between. Germline loops: CDR1 SGHRS, CDR2 YFSETQ.